This TCR beta chain was found in a study of vaccination and CD4 T cells after COVID-19. Across the whole study: Investigators stimulated cells with overlapping spike peptides drawn from SARS-CoV-2, HCoV-NL63, HCoV-OC43 and HCoV-229E.

This CDR3 contains 15 residues. V lost 2 bases and J 7 bases, leaving 17 bases between the germline ends. Germline V CDR1 and CDR2: MNHEY, SVGEGT. Treatment indicated: approximately 10-day PBMC culture with coronavirus spike peptide pools or control peptides (ViraFEST assay). The ViraFEST method relied on peptide pools to expand antigen-specific T cells, followed by TCR sequencing. With the Oncomine TCR Beta short-read assay, DNA from cultured CD4+ T cells was sequenced. TCRdb reanalysed the PCR reads using MiXCR and keeps one entry per CDR3 protein. Of about 20,000 distinct CDR3 sequences listed, around 42% are singletons. About this clonotype: The antigen remains undetermined.

The chain has TRBV6-2 or TRBV6-3 and TRBJ1-2; D might be TRBD1 (5 bases). The receptor was derived from a human donor who had recovered from COVID-19. Sequenced here: CD4+ T cells from blood, cultured in vitro, sampled after SARS-CoV-2 vaccination. This CDR3 is CASSYGHSKKGGYTF. The CDR3 region has the DNA TGTGCCAGCAGTTACGGACACTCCAAGAAGGGTGGCTACACCTTC.